One T cell receptor beta chain is described in this entry. Trimming stripped 4 bases from V and 5 bases from J, with 9 bases between. Germline CDR1 SGHNT, CDR2 YENEEA. This CDR3 has 13 amino acids. This entry belongs to a study of blood T cell repertoires in COVID-19. Study-level background: Italy, Spain and the United States were the sources of the convalescent and acute COVID-19 samples.

Profiled with immunoSEQ multiplex PCR; TCRdb holds only in-frame clones, not every one. The repertoire holds almost 300,000 clones, with about 88% as singletons. Material for sequencing was peripheral blood. This chain joins TRBV11-3 and TRBJ2-4; D may be TRBD2 (6 bases). This sequence was found in a man aged 70-80 years with acute or convalescent COVID-19. In nucleotides, the CDR3 is TGTGCCAGCAGCTCACCGGGGGAAAACATTCAGTACTTC. This encodes CASSSPGENIQYF. Variable domain in full (rest from reference TRBV11-3 and TRBJ2-4): EAGVVQSPRYKIIEKKQPVAFWCNPISGHNTLYWYLQNLGQGPELLIRYENEEAVDDSQLPKDRFSAERLKGVDSTLKIQPAELGDSAVYLCASSSPGENIQYFGAGTRLSVL.